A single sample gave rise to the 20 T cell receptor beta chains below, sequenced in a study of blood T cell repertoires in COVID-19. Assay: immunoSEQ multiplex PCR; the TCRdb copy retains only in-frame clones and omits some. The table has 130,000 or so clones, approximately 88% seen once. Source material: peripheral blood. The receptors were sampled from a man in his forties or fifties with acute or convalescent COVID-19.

The CDR3 nucleotides read TGTGCCTGGAGTCCACGACAGTTTCAGTCTAGCACAGATACGCAGTATTTT. Protein sequence: CAWSPRQFQSSTDTQYF. The gene calls are TRBV30 and TRBJ2-3; D perhaps matches TRBD1 (5 bases). Germline CDR1 is GTSNPN and CDR2 is SVGIG (reference sequence). The CDR3 is 17 residues long. The germline V and J ends were trimmed by 2 bases and 0 bases, with 18 bases remaining between them.

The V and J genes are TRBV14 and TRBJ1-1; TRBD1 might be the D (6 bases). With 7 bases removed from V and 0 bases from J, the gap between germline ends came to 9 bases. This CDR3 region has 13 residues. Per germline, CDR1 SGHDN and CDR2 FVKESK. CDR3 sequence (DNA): TGTGCCAGCACCAGGGGACTGAACACTGAAGCTTTCTTT. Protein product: CASTRGLNTEAFF.

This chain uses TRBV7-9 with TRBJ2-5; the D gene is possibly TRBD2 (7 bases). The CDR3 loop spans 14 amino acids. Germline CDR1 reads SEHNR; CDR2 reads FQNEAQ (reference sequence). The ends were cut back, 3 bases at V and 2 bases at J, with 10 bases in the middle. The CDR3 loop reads CASSFGGPQETQYF. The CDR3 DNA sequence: TGTGCCAGCAGCTTCGGGGGGCCGCAAGAGACCCAGTACTTC.

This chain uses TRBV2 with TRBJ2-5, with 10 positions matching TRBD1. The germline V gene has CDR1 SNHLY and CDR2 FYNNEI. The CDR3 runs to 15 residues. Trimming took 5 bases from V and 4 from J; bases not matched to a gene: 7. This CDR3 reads CASSYPGQGGETQYF. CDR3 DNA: TGTGCCAGCAGTTACCCAGGACAGGGGGGAGAGACCCAGTACTTC.

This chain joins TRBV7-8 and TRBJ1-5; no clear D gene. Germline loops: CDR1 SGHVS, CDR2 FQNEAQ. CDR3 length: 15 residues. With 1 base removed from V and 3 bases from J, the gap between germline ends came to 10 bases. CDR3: CASSLGRWDNQPQHF. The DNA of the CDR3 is TGTGCCAGCAGCTTAGGGAGGTGGGACAATCAGCCCCAGCATTTT.

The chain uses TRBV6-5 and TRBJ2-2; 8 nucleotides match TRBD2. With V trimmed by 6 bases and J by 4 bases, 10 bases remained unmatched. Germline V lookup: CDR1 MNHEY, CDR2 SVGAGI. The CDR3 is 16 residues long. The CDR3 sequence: CASSYLIAGLTGELFF. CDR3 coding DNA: TGTGCCAGCAGCTACCTCATAGCGGGACTCACCGGGGAGCTGTTTTTT.

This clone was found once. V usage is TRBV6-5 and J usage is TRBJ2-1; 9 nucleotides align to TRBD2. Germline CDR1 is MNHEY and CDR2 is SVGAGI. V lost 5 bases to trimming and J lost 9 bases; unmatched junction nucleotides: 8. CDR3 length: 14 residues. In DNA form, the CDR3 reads TGTGCCAGCAGTCTAGCGGGGCCTAGGGGTGAGCAGTTCTTC. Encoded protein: CASSLAGPRGEQFF.

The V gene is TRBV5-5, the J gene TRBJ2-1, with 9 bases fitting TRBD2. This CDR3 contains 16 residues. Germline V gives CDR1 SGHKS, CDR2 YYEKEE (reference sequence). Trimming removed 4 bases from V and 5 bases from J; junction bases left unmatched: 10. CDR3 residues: CASSLFSGRNDNEQFF. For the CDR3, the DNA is TGTGCCAGCAGCCTATTTAGCGGGAGAAATGACAATGAGCAGTTCTTC.

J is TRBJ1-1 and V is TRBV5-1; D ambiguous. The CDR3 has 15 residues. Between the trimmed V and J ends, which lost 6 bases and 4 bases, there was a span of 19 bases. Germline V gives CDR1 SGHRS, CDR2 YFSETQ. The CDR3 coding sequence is TGCGCCAGCACCCTTAACGTCCGGGAGCGCACTGAAGCTTTCTTT. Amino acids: CASTLNVRERTEAFF.

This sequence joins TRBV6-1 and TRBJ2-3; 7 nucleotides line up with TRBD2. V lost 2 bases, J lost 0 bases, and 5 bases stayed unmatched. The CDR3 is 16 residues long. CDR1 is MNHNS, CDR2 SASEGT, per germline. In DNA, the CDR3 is TGTGCCAGCAGTGAATGGGCTAGCGGTAGCACAGATACGCAGTATTTT. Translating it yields CASSEWASGSTDTQYF.

This chain's CDR3 is CASSLAEGNTIYF. CDR3 coding DNA: TGTGCCAGCAGCTTAGCTGAGGGAAACACCATATATTTT. The J gene is TRBJ1-3, the V gene TRBV7-6; no clear D. Trimming cost V 0 bases and J 4 bases, with 4 bases left between them. Germline V gives CDR1 SGHVS, CDR2 FNYEAQ. CDR3 size: 13 residues.

The DNA of the CDR3 is TGCGCCAGCAGCACACAGGGGGGTGCCACTGAAGCTTTCTTT. It yields the protein CASSTQGGATEAFF. The chain employs TRBV5-1 and TRBJ1-1; 8 bases align to TRBD1. Germline trimming cut 4 bases from V and 4 bases from J; bases unmatched to any gene: 6. CDR1 and CDR2 (germline): SGHRS, YFSETQ. CDR3 length: 14 residues.

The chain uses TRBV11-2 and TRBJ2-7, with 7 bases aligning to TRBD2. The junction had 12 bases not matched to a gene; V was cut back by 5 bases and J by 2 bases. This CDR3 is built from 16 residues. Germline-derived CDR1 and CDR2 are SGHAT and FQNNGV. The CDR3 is CASSDQVSSGTYEQYF. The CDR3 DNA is TGTGCCAGCAGCGACCAGGTGTCTAGCGGAACCTACGAGCAGTACTTC.

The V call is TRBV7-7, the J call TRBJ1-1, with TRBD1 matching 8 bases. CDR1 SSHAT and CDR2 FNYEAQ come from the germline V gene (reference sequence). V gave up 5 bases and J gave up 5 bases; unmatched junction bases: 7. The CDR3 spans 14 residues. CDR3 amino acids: CASSPWTGLTEAFF. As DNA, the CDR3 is TGTGCCAGCAGCCCCTGGACAGGGTTAACTGAAGCTTTCTTT.

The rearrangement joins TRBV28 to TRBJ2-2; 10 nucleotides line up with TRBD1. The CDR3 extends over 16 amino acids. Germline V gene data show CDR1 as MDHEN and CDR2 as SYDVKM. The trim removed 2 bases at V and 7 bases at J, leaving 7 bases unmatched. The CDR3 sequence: CASSLRGQGYVGELFF. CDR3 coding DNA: TGTGCCAGCAGTTTACGGGGACAGGGGTACGTCGGGGAGCTGTTTTTT.

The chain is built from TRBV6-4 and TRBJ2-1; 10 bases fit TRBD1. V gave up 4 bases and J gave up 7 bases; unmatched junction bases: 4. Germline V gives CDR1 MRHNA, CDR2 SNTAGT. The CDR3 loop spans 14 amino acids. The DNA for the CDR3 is TGTGCCAGCAGTGCGTGGACAGGGGGAAATGAGCAGTTCTTC. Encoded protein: CASSAWTGGNEQFF.

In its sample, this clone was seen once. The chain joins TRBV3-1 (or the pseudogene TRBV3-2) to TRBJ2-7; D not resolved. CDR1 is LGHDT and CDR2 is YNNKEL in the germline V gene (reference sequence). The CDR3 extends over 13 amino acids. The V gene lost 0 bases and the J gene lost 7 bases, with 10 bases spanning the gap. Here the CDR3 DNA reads TGTGCCAGCAGCCAAGATCTTCCGTTAGAGCAGTACTTC. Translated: CASSQDLPLEQYF.

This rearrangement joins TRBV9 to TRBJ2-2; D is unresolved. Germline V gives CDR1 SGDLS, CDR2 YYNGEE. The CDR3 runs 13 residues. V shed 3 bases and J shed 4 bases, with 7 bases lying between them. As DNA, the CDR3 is TGTGCCAGCAGCGAGACTTTCACCGGGGAGCTGTTTTTT. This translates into CASSETFTGELFF.

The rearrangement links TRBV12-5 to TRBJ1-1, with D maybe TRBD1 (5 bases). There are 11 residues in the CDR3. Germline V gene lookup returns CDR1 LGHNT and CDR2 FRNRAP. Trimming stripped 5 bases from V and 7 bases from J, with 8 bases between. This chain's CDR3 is CASGMTVEAFF. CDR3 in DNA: TGTGCTAGTGGTATGACAGTTGAAGCTTTCTTT.

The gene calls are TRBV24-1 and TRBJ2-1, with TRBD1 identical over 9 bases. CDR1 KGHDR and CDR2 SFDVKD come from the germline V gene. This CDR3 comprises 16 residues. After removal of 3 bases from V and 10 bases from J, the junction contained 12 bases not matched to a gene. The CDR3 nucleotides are TGTGCCACCAGTGATGCAACCGGGACAGGGAGTCTCGAGCAGTTCTTC. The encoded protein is CATSDATGTGSLEQFF.